Listed below are T cell receptor beta chains from one sample, sequenced in a study of blood T cell repertoires in COVID-19. Data came from immunoSEQ multiplex PCR; TCRdb stores just in-frame clones and leaves some out. This sample has 45,000 to 65,000 clones; around 83% occur once, and the top ten carry around 4.6%. The sequencing input was peripheral blood. These TCRs come from a man aged 80 or over with active COVID-19. Each CDR3 is given with its conserved first and last residue. The order of the fields is J gene, clone size, V gene, D gene, CDR3 DNA, CDR3 protein. A D gene is named only where the DNA matches it firmly. Clone sizes are given selectively: once, few, many, or a class where the clone is expanded.

J gene: TRBJ1-1; clone size: .; V gene: TRBV18; D gene: TRBD1; CDR3 DNA: TGTGCCAGCTCAGCAGACAGGGAGGCTGAAGCTTTCTTT; CDR3 protein: CASSADREAEAFF
J gene: TRBJ2-1; clone size: .; V gene: TRBV2; D gene: TRBD2; CDR3 DNA: TGTGCCAGCAGCCGAATAGCGGGAGTGAATGAGCAGTTCTTC; CDR3 protein: CASSRIAGVNEQFF
J gene: TRBJ2-7; clone size: .; V gene: TRBV30; D gene: .; CDR3 DNA: TGTGCCTGGGGTAGGGGCCACTACGAGCAGTACTTC; CDR3 protein: CAWGRGHYEQYF
J gene: TRBJ2-4; clone size: .; V gene: TRBV21-1; D gene: .; CDR3 DNA: TGTGCCAGCAGCGAGCTTCTAGCCAAAAACATTCAGTACTTC; CDR3 protein: CASSELLAKNIQYF
J gene: TRBJ2-5; clone size: .; V gene: TRBV30; D gene: TRBD2; CDR3 DNA: TGTGCCTGTGAAAGCGGGAGAAAGGAAGAGACCCAGTACTTC; CDR3 protein: CACESGRKEETQYF
J gene: TRBJ2-7; clone size: .; V gene: TRBV4-1; D gene: .; CDR3 DNA: TGCGCCAGCAGCCAAGAATGGCAGGGCTACGAGCAGTACTTC; CDR3 protein: CASSQEWQGYEQYF
J gene: TRBJ2-7; clone size: .; V gene: TRBV5-4; D gene: .; CDR3 DNA: TGTGCCAGCAGCTTGCTGGAGAACGAGCAGTACTTC; CDR3 protein: CASSLLENEQYF
J gene: TRBJ2-1; clone size: .; V gene: TRBV9; D gene: .; CDR3 DNA: TGTGCCAGCAGCGTAGTGGGAGGAGGTGGAGTCGATGAGCAGTTCTTC; CDR3 protein: CASSVVGGGGVDEQFF
J gene: TRBJ1-6; clone size: .; V gene: TRBV27; D gene: .; CDR3 DNA: TGTGCCAGCAGTTTATCTTCCCCTCGCGAAGTGACCCTCCACTTT; CDR3 protein: CASSLSSPREVTLHF
J gene: TRBJ2-3; clone size: few; V gene: TRBV28; D gene: TRBD1; CDR3 DNA: TGTGCCAGCCGGACAGGGTCTACCCCCACAGATACGCAGTATTTT; CDR3 protein: CASRTGSTPTDTQYF
J gene: TRBJ2-4; clone size: once; V gene: TRBV28; D gene: TRBD1; CDR3 DNA: TGTGCCAGCAGTCGCGCAGGGGGAGAAAACATTCAGTACTTC; CDR3 protein: CASSRAGGENIQYF
J gene: TRBJ2-2; clone size: once; V gene: TRBV19; D gene: TRBD1; CDR3 DNA: TGTGCCAGTAGTGCTGACAGGGCGCCCACCGGGGAGCTGTTTTTT; CDR3 protein: CASSADRAPTGELFF
J gene: TRBJ1-1; clone size: few; V gene: TRBV6-2/TRBV6-3; D gene: TRBD1; CDR3 DNA: TGTGCCAGCAGTTCGGGACAGGTCATGAACACTGAAGCTTTCTTT; CDR3 protein: CASSSGQVMNTEAFF
J gene: TRBJ2-7; clone size: .; V gene: TRBV30; D gene: .; CDR3 DNA: TGTGCCTGGAGTGTCCGGACAGACGACGAGCAGTACTTC; CDR3 protein: CAWSVRTDDEQYF
J gene: TRBJ2-1; clone size: once; V gene: TRBV20-1; D gene: TRBD2; CDR3 DNA: TGCAGTGCGAGTGAATGGGCGAGTAGCGGGACCAATGAGCAGTTCTTC; CDR3 protein: CSASEWASSGTNEQFF
J gene: TRBJ2-2; clone size: .; V gene: TRBV9; D gene: TRBD2; CDR3 DNA: TGTGCCAGCAGCGCGGCCAGCGGGAGTGACACCGGGGAGCTGTTTTTT; CDR3 protein: CASSAASGSDTGELFF
J gene: TRBJ1-1; clone size: .; V gene: TRBV3-1/TRBV3-2; D gene: TRBD1; CDR3 DNA: TGTGCCAGCAGCCTAGCCGAATCCGGGACAGGGTCGTTTGGAGCTTTCTTT; CDR3 protein: CASSLAESGTGSFGAFF
J gene: TRBJ1-2; clone size: .; V gene: TRBV5-4; D gene: .; CDR3 DNA: TGTGCCAGCAGCTATACAGGACATTTGAGCTACACCTTC; CDR3 protein: CASSYTGHLSYTF
J gene: TRBJ2-5; clone size: .; V gene: TRBV7-2; D gene: .; CDR3 DNA: TGTGCCAGCAGCTTAGCCAGGGGCCAAGAGACCCAGTACTTC; CDR3 protein: CASSLARGQETQYF
J gene: TRBJ1-3; clone size: .; V gene: TRBV10-3; D gene: .; CDR3 DNA: TGTGCCGCGCGGGGGGCCCTGACTGGAAACACCATATATTTT; CDR3 protein: CAARGALTGNTIYF
J gene: TRBJ2-1; clone size: .; V gene: TRBV6-4; D gene: TRBD1; CDR3 DNA: TGTGCCAGCAGTTTCCAGGCAGGGGGTGGCAATGAGCAGTTCTTC; CDR3 protein: CASSFQAGGGNEQFF
J gene: TRBJ2-7; clone size: .; V gene: TRBV5-1; D gene: .; CDR3 DNA: TGCGCCAGCAGCTTGAGAGGGCGGGCGGCGTTGTCAGAGGGCGAGCAGTACTTC; CDR3 protein: CASSLRGRAALSEGEQYF
J gene: TRBJ1-2; clone size: .; V gene: TRBV18; D gene: TRBD1; CDR3 DNA: TGTGCCAGCTCAGCCGACAGGGTCTATGGCTACACCTTC; CDR3 protein: CASSADRVYGYTF
J gene: TRBJ1-6; clone size: .; V gene: TRBV4-3; D gene: TRBD1; CDR3 DNA: TGCGCCAGCAGCCCAGGACAGGGATATTCACCCCTCCACTTT; CDR3 protein: CASSPGQGYSPLHF
J gene: TRBJ1-3; clone size: .; V gene: TRBV18; D gene: .; CDR3 DNA: TGTGCCAGCTCACCTAGCGTATCTGGAAACACCATATATTTT; CDR3 protein: CASSPSVSGNTIYF
J gene: TRBJ1-5; clone size: .; V gene: TRBV3-1/TRBV3-2; D gene: TRBD1; CDR3 DNA: TGTGCCAGCAGCCGTAGTCCCGGGACAGTGCAGGACCAGCCCCAGCATTTT; CDR3 protein: CASSRSPGTVQDQPQHF
J gene: TRBJ2-6; clone size: once; V gene: TRBV3-1/TRBV3-2; D gene: .; CDR3 DNA: TGTGCCAGCAGCCAGGGGCCATTCTCTGGGGCCAACGTCCTGACTTTC; CDR3 protein: CASSQGPFSGANVLTF
J gene: TRBJ1-5; clone size: few; V gene: TRBV28; D gene: TRBD1; CDR3 DNA: TGTGCCAGCAAAGTGACAGGGGGCATGGGGCAGCCCCAGCATTTT; CDR3 protein: CASKVTGGMGQPQHF
J gene: TRBJ2-5; clone size: once; V gene: TRBV9; D gene: TRBD1; CDR3 DNA: TGTGCCAGCAGCGTATCGGGACAGGGGACTCTGGAGACCCAGTACTTC; CDR3 protein: CASSVSGQGTLETQYF
J gene: TRBJ1-2; clone size: .; V gene: TRBV18; D gene: TRBD1; CDR3 DNA: TGTGCCAGCTCCCCAAGAGGGACAGGGGACACTAACTATGGCTACACCTTC; CDR3 protein: CASSPRGTGDTNYGYTF
J gene: TRBJ2-5; clone size: few; V gene: TRBV27; D gene: .; CDR3 DNA: TGTGCCAGCAGTTTATTTCCAGTCCAAGAGACCCAGTACTTC; CDR3 protein: CASSLFPVQETQYF
J gene: TRBJ1-2; clone size: .; V gene: TRBV10-3; D gene: TRBD1; CDR3 DNA: TGTGCCATCAGAGAGGGACAGGGTGGCTACACCTTC; CDR3 protein: CAIREGQGGYTF